This section outlines one TCR beta chain sequence together with its context. Authors' analysis steps: Nucleated cell counts were estimated from reference gene primer amplification. Sequencing was performed with immunoSEQ multiplex PCR; in TCRdb, only in-frame clones are kept and a portion is missing. The V and J calls and clone size come from that table; D and trimming were worked out from the DNA. This table has around 130,000 clones, about four fifths appearing once. These data originate in a study of blood T cell repertoires in COVID-19. Study details: Spain, Italy and the United States supplied samples that represented acute and convalescent COVID-19.

V was cut by 1 base and J by 0 bases, with 7 bases left in between. CDR3 length equals 14 residues. The germline V gene has CDR1 SGHRS and CDR2 YFSETQ. The origin of this receptor is a woman of 80 years or more with acute or convalescent COVID-19. Sequencing was performed on peripheral blood. The V gene is TRBV5-1, the J gene TRBJ1-1, with D unresolved. For the CDR3, the DNA is TGCGCCAGCAGCTTGCGGGATTTGAACACTGAAGCTTTCTTT. It encodes CASSLRDLNTEAFF.